Presented here are 26 T cell receptor beta chains from one specimen sequenced in a study of blood T cell repertoires in COVID-19. Some clones are missing from TCRdb's copy, which holds only in-frame ones; the method was immunoSEQ multiplex PCR. Of about 160,000 clones listed, roughly 73% are singletons. Material for sequencing was peripheral blood. The receptors derive from a man aged 65 to 85 with acute or convalescent COVID-19.

The chain recombines TRBV5-1 with TRBJ1-6; 7 bases map to TRBD1. The V and J ends lost 0 bases and 6 bases, in that order; junction bases with no gene match: 6. Germline CDR1 is SGHRS and CDR2 is YFSETQ. The CDR3 is 16 amino acids. The CDR3 coding sequence is TGCGCCAGCAGCTTGGTGTGGGACAGCCCTAATTCACCCCTCCACTTT. Protein product: CASSLVWDSPNSPLHF. The variable domain in full, completed from reference TRBV5-1 and TRBJ1-6, reads KAGVTQTPRYLIKTRGQQVTLSCSPISGHRSVSWYQQTPGQGLQFLFEYFSETQRNKGNFPGRFSGRQFSNSRSEMNVSTLELGDSALYLCASSLVWDSPNSPLHFGNGTRLTVT.

V and J are TRBV4-1 and TRBJ2-7; 9 bases match TRBD1. The germline V gene encodes CDR1 MGHRA and CDR2 YSYEKL. J lost 3 bases, V lost 1 base, and 7 bases had no gene match. This CDR3 is 16 amino acids long. CDR3 nucleotides: TGCGCCAGCAGCCAAGCACCGGACAGGGGTTTCTACGAGCAGTACTTC. This translates into CASSQAPDRGFYEQYF.

The rearrangement uses TRBV2 and TRBJ1-5, with 7 bases matching TRBD1. CDR1 SNHLY and CDR2 FYNNEI come from the germline V gene. This CDR3 comprises 13 residues. V was clipped by 6 bases and J by 5 bases; unmatched bases: 4. CDR3 nucleotides: TGTGCCAGCAGCCAGGGACAGTATCAGCCCCAGCATTTT. Its translation: CASSQGQYQPQHF.

The chain employs TRBV11-2 and TRBJ2-5; no firm D call. Germline-derived CDR1 and CDR2 are SGHAT and FQNNGV. Deletions cut 5 bases from V and 1 base from J, with 8 bases between. CDR3 length: 13 residues. CDR3 loop: CASSRDIQETQYF. In nucleotides, the CDR3 is TGTGCCAGCAGCCGAGACATCCAAGAGACCCAGTACTTC.

CDR3 nucleotides: TGTGCCAGCAGCTCAGACTCGGGCACTGAAGCTTTCTTT. The encoded protein is CASSSDSGTEAFF. This sequence joins TRBV7-9 and TRBJ1-1, with D hard to call. Germline loops: CDR1 SEHNR, CDR2 FQNEAQ (reference sequence). The CDR3 loop spans 13 amino acids. V lost 4 bases to trimming and J lost 4 bases, with 10 bases between them.

The V gene is TRBV7-9, the J gene TRBJ1-1, with 8 bases that match TRBD1. Germline trimming cut 5 bases from V and 6 bases from J; bases unmatched to any gene: 5. This CDR3 comprises 13 residues. Per germline, CDR1 SEHNR and CDR2 FQNEAQ (reference sequence). CDR3: CASSQTGGSEAFF. CDR3 DNA: TGTGCCAGCAGCCAAACAGGGGGTTCTGAAGCTTTCTTT. Together with reference TRBV7-9 and TRBJ1-1, the CDR3 gives the full variable domain: DTGVSQNPRHKITKRGQNVTFRCDPISEHNRLYWYRQTLGQGPEFLTYFQNEAQLEKSRLLSDRFSAERPKGSFSTLEIQRTEQGDSAMYLCASSQTGGSEAFFGQGTRLTVV.

V gene TRBV28 combines with J gene TRBJ2-7, with D tentatively TRBD1 (6 bases). Per the germline V gene, CDR1 is MDHEN and CDR2 is SYDVKM. V lost 4 bases, J lost 1 base, and 14 bases lay in between. CDR3 length equals 15 residues. The CDR3 loop reads CASSSGAGGSYEQYF. In DNA form, the CDR3 reads TGTGCCAGCAGTTCAGGGGCGGGCGGATCCTACGAGCAGTACTTC.

The genes are TRBV2 and TRBJ2-5, with 11 bases lining up with TRBD2. This CDR3 contains 16 residues. The junction had 9 bases not matched to a gene; V was cut back by 4 bases and J by 5 bases. The germline V gene has CDR1 SNHLY and CDR2 FYNNEI. CDR3 coding DNA: TGTGCCAGCAGTGGGACCCTAGCGGGGGGCCGGGAGACCCAGTACTTC. Its protein is CASSGTLAGGRETQYF.

This clone was detected only a few times. This chain links TRBV29-1 with TRBJ2-3; 8 bases map to TRBD1. The V and J ends lost 0 bases and 4 bases, in that order; junction bases with no gene match: 9. CDR3 size: 16 residues. The germline CDR1 and CDR2 sequences are SQVTM and ANQGSEA. DNA of the CDR3: TGCAGCGTTGAAGACTGGAGGACAGGGAATCCAGATACGCAGTATTTT. Translating gives CSVEDWRTGNPDTQYF.

This clone was recorded only once. CDR3 sequence reads: CASGLVSGRRVGEQYF. Written as DNA, the CDR3 is TGTGCTAGTGGTTTGGTCTCTGGACGGAGGGTGGGAGAGCAGTACTTC. V gene TRBV12-5 combines with J gene TRBJ2-7, with D maybe TRBD2 (6 bases). In germline, CDR1 is LGHNT, CDR2 FRNRAP. This CDR3 has 16 amino acids. Trimming shortened V by 0 bases and J by 7 bases, and 19 bases separated the two germline ends.

In its sample, this clone was seen a few times. The chain uses TRBV7-6 and TRBJ1-1; D call uncertain. Germline V gives CDR1 SGHVS, CDR2 FNYEAQ. The CDR3 spans 14 residues. V was clipped by 5 bases and J by 8 bases, with 18 bases between them. CDR3: CASSPVGSTWEAFF. For the CDR3, the DNA is TGTGCCAGCAGCCCGGTCGGTTCTACCTGGGAAGCTTTCTTT.

V and J are TRBV15 and TRBJ2-7; D is undetermined. Trimming stripped 3 bases from V and 3 bases from J, with 3 bases between. Germline CDR1 LNHNV, CDR2 YYDKDF (reference sequence). The CDR3 runs 11 residues. The DNA of the CDR3 is TGTGCCACCAGCAGCATCTACGAGCAGTACTTC. It translates to CATSSIYEQYF.

This sequence joins TRBV5-1 and TRBJ1-3; 9 bases line up with TRBD1. From germline, CDR1 is SGHRS and CDR2 YFSETQ. The CDR3 is 15 amino acids. V was pared by 4 bases and J by 3 bases, with 5 bases of the junction left unmatched. The CDR3 reads CASSRGQGHGNTIYF. The CDR3 nucleotides read TGCGCCAGCAGCCGGGGACAGGGACATGGAAACACCATATATTTT.

The CDR3 spells CASSPSVGGNTEAFF. CDR3 bases: TGTGCCAGCTCACCATCGGTCGGGGGGAACACTGAAGCTTTCTTT. The chain uses TRBV18 and TRBJ1-1, with TRBD1 as a possible D gene (5 bases). CDR3 length equals 15 residues. The V and J ends lost 2 bases and 1 base respectively, with 11 bases between them. Germline loops: CDR1 KGHSH, CDR2 LQKENI.

This chain uses TRBV15 with TRBJ2-5, with 8 bases that match TRBD2. The germline gives CDR1 LNHNV, CDR2 YYDKDF (reference sequence). The CDR3 sequence is 14 residues long. The junction had 7 bases not matched to a gene; V was cut back by 1 base and J by 9 bases. The CDR3 region has the DNA TGTGCCACCAGCAGAGGAAACGGGAGGGGGGCCCAGTACTTC. It yields the protein CATSRGNGRGAQYF.

This sequence joins TRBV6-1 and TRBJ1-4; tentatively, D is TRBD1 (6 bases). The CDR3 has 16 amino acids. The germline V gene has CDR1 MNHNS and CDR2 SASEGT. V shed 1 base and J shed 4 bases, with 13 bases lying between them. The chain's CDR3 is CASSEVPIRGNEKLFF. In nucleotides, the CDR3 is TGTGCCAGCAGTGAAGTGCCGATCAGGGGTAATGAAAAACTGTTTTTT.

The V call is TRBV18, the J call TRBJ2-7, with D possibly TRBD1 on 6 matching bases. Per germline, CDR1 KGHSH and CDR2 LQKENI. The CDR3 length is 15 residues. Trimming cost V 3 bases and J 5 bases, with 17 bases left between them. CDR3 in amino acids: CASSPSGHPRDEQYF. The CDR3 bases are TGTGCCAGCTCACCCTCGGGACACCCCCGGGACGAGCAGTACTTC.

The J gene is TRBJ2-3, the V gene TRBV9; TRBD2 agrees at 13 bases. The CDR3 sequence is 16 residues long. Trimming cost V 1 base and J 7 bases; bases outside gene matches: 6. Germline V lookup: CDR1 SGDLS, CDR2 YYNGEE. CDR3 residues: CASSVTSGGAIYTQYF. In DNA, the CDR3 is TGTGCCAGCAGCGTAACTAGCGGGGGGGCCATATATACGCAGTATTTT.

The chain combines TRBV5-8 with TRBJ1-1; 8 bases match TRBD1. The CDR3 has 16 amino acids. Trimming took 0 bases from V and 3 from J; bases not matched to a gene: 7. CDR1 SGHTS and CDR2 YDEGEE come from the germline V gene. The CDR3 DNA reads TGTGCCAGCAGCTTGGAGGACAGGGTAGGAGACACTGAAGCTTTCTTT. Translation gives CASSLEDRVGDTEAFF. Full variable domain (rest looked up from reference TRBV5-8 and TRBJ1-1): EAGVTQSPTHLIKTRGQQATLRCSPISGHTSVYWYQQALGLGLQFLLWYDEGEERNRGNFPPRFSGRQFPNYSSELNVNALELEDSALYLCASSLEDRVGDTEAFFGQGTRLTVV.

As for this clone: The sample holds other DNA sequences that translate to the same CDR3. This chain uses TRBV6-5 with TRBJ1-5, with 7 bases identical to TRBD1. V trimming: 6 bases; J trimming: 5 bases; junction bases outside the gene matches: 4. The CDR3 length is 13 residues. Looked up from germline, CDR1 is MNHEY and CDR2 is SVGAGI. The CDR3 region has the DNA TGTGCCAGCAGCTCTACAGGGGATCAGCCCCAGCATTTT. Its translation: CASSSTGDQPQHF.

This chain uses TRBV5-1 with TRBJ2-6; 8 bases are a match to TRBD2. Germline-derived CDR1 and CDR2 are SGHRS and YFSETQ. CDR3 length equals 14 residues. V lost 7 bases and J lost 2; bases outside the gene matches: 2. The CDR3 loop reads CASAGLAGANVLTF. The DNA for the CDR3 is TGCGCCAGCGCGGGACTAGCTGGGGCCAACGTCCTGACTTTC.

This clone was observed a few times. The V call is TRBV5-1, the J call TRBJ2-2, with D tentatively TRBD2 (5 bases). The CDR3 is 13 amino acids. CDR1 and CDR2 from the germline V gene are SGHRS and YFSETQ. The germline V and J ends were trimmed by 2 bases and 4 bases, with 6 bases remaining between them. The CDR3 coding sequence is TGCGCCAGCAGCTTAGGACTCACCGGGGAGCTGTTTTTT. As protein: CASSLGLTGELFF.

The chain uses TRBV19 and TRBJ2-7, with D possibly TRBD2 on 7 matching bases. The CDR3 has 16 residues. Trimming removed 6 bases at V and 0 bases at J, with 18 bases between. The germline CDR1 and CDR2 sequences are LNHDA and SQIVND (reference sequence). The CDR3 DNA is TGTGCCAGTAGCTCAGTTGCGGGGGCTTCCTCCTACGAGCAGTACTTC. Its translation: CASSSVAGASSYEQYF.

The rearrangement uses TRBV6-4 and TRBJ2-3; 9 bases align to TRBD2. Unmatched junction bases numbered 5, after V lost 2 bases and J lost 5 bases. Germline loops: CDR1 MRHNA, CDR2 SNTAGT. The CDR3 sequence is 15 residues long. The CDR3 sequence: CASSDTVAGVDTQYF. Written as DNA, the CDR3 is TGTGCCAGCAGTGACACGGTAGCGGGAGTAGATACGCAGTATTTT.

The CDR3 region has the DNA TGTGCCAGCTCACCGCTAGGGGAGGCCCTTAACACTGAAGCTTTCTTT. Residues: CASSPLGEALNTEAFF. V is TRBV18 and J is TRBJ1-1; D is perhaps TRBD1 (5 bases). V shed 3 bases and J shed 2 bases, with 16 bases lying between them. Germline values: CDR1 KGHSH, CDR2 LQKENI. The CDR3 sequence is 16 residues long.

This clone was seen more than once but under ten times. The V gene is TRBV2, the J gene TRBJ2-7, with a possible D match to TRBD2 (5 bases). Germline CDR1 reads SNHLY; CDR2 reads FYNNEI. The CDR3 is made up of 16 amino acids. V lost 2 bases to trimming and J lost 1 base, with 15 bases between them. The CDR3: CASSESILAISYEQYF. The CDR3 DNA reads as TGTGCCAGCAGTGAATCCATATTAGCGATTTCCTACGAGCAGTACTTC.